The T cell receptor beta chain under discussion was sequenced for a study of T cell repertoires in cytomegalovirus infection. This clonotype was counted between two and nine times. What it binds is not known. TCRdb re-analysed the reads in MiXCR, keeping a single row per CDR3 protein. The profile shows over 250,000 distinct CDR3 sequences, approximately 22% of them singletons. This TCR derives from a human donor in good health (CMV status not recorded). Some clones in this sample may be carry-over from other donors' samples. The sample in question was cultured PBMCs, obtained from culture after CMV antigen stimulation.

CDR3 in DNA: TGTGCCAGCAGCAGGACTAGCGGGAGGCACACCGGGGAGCTGTTTTTT. Protein product: CASSRTSGRHTGELFF. This chain uses TRBV12-3 or TRBV12-4 with TRBJ2-2; 14 bases align to TRBD2. This CDR3 has 16 amino acids. The ends lost 6 bases at V and 3 bases at J; junction bases unmatched: 3.